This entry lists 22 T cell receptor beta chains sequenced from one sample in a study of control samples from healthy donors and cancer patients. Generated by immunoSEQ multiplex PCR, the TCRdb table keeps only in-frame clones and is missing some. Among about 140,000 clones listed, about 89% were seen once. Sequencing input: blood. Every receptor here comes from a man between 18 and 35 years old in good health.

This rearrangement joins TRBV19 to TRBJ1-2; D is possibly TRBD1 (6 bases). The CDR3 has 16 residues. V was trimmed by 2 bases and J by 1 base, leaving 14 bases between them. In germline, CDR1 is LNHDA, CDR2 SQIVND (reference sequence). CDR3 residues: CASSIWAGGDNYGYTF. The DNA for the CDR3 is TGTGCCAGTAGTATATGGGCCGGGGGCGATAACTATGGCTACACCTTC.

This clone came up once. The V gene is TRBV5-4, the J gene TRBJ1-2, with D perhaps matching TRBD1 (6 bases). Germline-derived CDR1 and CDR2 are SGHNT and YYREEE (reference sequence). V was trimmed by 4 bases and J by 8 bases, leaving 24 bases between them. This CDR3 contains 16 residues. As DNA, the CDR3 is TGTGCCAGCAGCCCGCCCCCCACTACAGGGTTCTCCGGCTACACCTTC. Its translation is CASSPPPTTGFSGYTF.

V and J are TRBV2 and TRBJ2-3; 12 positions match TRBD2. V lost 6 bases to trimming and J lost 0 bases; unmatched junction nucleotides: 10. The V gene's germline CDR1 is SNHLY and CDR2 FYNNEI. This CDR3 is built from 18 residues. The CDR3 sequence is CASRERLAGVPSTDTQYF. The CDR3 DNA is TGTGCCAGCAGGGAGAGACTAGCGGGGGTGCCTAGCACAGATACGCAGTATTTT.

The CDR3 DNA sequence: TGTGCCAGCAGCTTTCAGGCCTCGTCCTACAATGAGCAGTTCTTC. Translation gives CASSFQASSYNEQFF. The chain is built from TRBV7-6 and TRBJ2-1; D gene ambiguous. Germline V CDR1 and CDR2: SGHVS, FNYEAQ. The CDR3 loop spans 15 amino acids. Trimming cost V 3 bases and J 1 base, with 10 bases left between them.

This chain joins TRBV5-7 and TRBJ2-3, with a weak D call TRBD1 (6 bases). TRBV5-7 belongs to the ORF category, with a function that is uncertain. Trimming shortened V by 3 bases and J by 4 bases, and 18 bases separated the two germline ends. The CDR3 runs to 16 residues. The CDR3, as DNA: TGTGCCAGCAGCTCGCGGATTGGGGGCGCGCCAGATACGCAGTATTTT. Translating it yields CASSSRIGGAPDTQYF.

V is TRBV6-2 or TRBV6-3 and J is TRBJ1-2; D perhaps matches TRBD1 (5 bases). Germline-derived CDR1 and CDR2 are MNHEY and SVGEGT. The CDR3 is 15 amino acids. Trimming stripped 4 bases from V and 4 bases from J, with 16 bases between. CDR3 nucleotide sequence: TGTGCCAGCAGTTCTTTCGGGGGGTCGGGCTATGGCTACACCTTC. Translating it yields CASSSFGGSGYGYTF.

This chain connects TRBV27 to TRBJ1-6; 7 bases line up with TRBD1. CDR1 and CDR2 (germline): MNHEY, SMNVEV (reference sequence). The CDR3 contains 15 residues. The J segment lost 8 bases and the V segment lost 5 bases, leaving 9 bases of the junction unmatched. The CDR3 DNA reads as TGTGCCAGCAGTGATACAGGGGATGGAGATTCACCCCTCCACTTT. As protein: CASSDTGDGDSPLHF.

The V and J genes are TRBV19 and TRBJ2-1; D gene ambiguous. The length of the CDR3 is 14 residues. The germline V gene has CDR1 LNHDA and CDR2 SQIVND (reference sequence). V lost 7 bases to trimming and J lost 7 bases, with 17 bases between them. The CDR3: CASKGGWSLNEQFF. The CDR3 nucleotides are TGTGCCAGTAAGGGTGGGTGGTCCTTAAATGAGCAGTTCTTC.

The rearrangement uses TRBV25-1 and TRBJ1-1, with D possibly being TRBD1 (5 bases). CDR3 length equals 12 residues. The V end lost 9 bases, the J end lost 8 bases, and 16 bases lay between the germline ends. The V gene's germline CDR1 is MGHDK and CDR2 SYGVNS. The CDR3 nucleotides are TGTGCCAGTAGGGGACTCTCCGGGGAAGCTTTCTTT. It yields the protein CASRGLSGEAFF.

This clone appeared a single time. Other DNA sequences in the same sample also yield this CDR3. The CDR3 sequence is CASSLTQETQYF. The CDR3 DNA reads as TGTGCCAGCAGTCTAACCCAAGAGACCCAGTACTTC. The genes are TRBV12-3 or TRBV12-4 and TRBJ2-5; no reliable D call. V lost 5 bases and J 1 base, leaving 5 bases between the germline ends. CDR3 length equals 12 residues.

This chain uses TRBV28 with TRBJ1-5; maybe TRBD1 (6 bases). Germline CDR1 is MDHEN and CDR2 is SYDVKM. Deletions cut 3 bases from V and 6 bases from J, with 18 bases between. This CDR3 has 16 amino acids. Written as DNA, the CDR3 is TGTGCCAGCAGTTTTGCGGGGGGCCGGTCGGGTCAGCCCCAGCATTTT. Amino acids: CASSFAGGRSGQPQHF.

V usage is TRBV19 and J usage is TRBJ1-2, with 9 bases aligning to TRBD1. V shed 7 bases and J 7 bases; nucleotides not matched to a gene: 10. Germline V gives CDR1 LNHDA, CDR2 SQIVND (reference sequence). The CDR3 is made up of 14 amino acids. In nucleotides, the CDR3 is TGTGCCAGTATTGGGACGGGACAGGGTTTTGGCTACACCTTC. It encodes CASIGTGQGFGYTF.

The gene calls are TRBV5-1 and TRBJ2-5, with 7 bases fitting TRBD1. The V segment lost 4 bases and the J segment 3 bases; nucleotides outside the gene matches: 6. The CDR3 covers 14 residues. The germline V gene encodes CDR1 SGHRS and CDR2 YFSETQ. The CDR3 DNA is TGCGCCAGCAGCCCTGGGACAGCCGAAGAGACCCAGTACTTC. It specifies CASSPGTAEETQYF. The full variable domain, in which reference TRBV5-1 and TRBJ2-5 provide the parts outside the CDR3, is KAGVTQTPRYLIKTRGQQVTLSCSPISGHRSVSWYQQTPGQGLQFLFEYFSETQRNKGNFPGRFSGRQFSNSRSEMNVSTLELGDSALYLCASSPGTAEETQYFGPGTRLLVL.

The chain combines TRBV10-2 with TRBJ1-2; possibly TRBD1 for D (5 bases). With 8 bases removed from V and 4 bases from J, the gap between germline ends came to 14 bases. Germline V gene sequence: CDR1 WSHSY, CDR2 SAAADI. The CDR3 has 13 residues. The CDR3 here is CASSPGKTYGYTF. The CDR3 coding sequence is TGCGCCAGCTCGCCAGGGAAGACCTATGGCTACACCTTC.

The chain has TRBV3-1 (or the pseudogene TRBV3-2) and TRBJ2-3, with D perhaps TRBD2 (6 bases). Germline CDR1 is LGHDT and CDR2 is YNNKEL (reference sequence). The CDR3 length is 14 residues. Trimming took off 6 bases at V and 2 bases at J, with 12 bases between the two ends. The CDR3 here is CASRSGLVTDTQYF. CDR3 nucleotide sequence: TGTGCCAGCAGATCGGGACTGGTCACAGATACGCAGTATTTT.

CDR3: CASSLHRNTEAFF. The CDR3 DNA reads as TGTGCCAGCAGTTTACACAGGAACACTGAAGCTTTCTTT. This rearrangement joins TRBV12-3 or TRBV12-4 to TRBJ1-1; D remains unclear. The ends were cut back, 2 bases at V and 1 base at J, with 5 bases in the middle. The CDR3 sequence is 13 residues long.

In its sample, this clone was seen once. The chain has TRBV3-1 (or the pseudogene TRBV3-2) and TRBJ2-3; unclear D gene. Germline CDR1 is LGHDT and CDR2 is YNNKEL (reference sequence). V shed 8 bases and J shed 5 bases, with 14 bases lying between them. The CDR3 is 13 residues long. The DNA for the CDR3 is TGTGCCAGCCGGTGGGCCCCCGGAGATACGCAGTATTTT. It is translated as CASRWAPGDTQYF.

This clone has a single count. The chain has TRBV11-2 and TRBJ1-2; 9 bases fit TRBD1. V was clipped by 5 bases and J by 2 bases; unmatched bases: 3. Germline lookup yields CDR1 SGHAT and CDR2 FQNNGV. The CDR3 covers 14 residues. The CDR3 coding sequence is TGTGCCAGCAGCAGTGGGACAGGGAACTATGGCTACACCTTC. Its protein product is CASSSGTGNYGYTF.

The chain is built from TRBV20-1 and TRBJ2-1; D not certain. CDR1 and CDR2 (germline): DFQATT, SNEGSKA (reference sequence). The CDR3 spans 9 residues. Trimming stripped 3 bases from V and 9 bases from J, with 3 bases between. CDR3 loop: CSARPEQFF. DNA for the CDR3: TGCAGTGCTAGGCCTGAGCAGTTCTTC.

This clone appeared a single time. The CDR3 region is CASSFGQGNSPLHF. The CDR3 DNA follows: TGTGCCAGTAGTTTCGGACAGGGTAATTCACCCCTCCACTTT. The chain uses TRBV19 and TRBJ1-6; TRBD1 agrees at 8 bases. The V gene's germline CDR1 is LNHDA and CDR2 SQIVND (reference sequence). V gave up 5 bases and J gave up 6 bases; unmatched junction bases: 3. This CDR3 is built from 14 residues.

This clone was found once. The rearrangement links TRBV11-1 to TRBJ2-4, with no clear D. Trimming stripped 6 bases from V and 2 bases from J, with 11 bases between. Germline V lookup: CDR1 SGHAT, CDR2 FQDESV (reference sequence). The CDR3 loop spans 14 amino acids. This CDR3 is CASSGVGTKNIQYF. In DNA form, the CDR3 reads TGTGCCAGCAGTGGGGTAGGGACCAAAAACATTCAGTACTTC.

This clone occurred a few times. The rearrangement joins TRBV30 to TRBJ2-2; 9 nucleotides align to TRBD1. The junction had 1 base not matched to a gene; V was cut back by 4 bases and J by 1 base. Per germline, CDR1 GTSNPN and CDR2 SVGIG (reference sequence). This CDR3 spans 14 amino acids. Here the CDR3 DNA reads TGTGCCTGGAAGGGACAGGGGAACACCGGGGAGCTGTTTTTT. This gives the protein CAWKGQGNTGELFF.